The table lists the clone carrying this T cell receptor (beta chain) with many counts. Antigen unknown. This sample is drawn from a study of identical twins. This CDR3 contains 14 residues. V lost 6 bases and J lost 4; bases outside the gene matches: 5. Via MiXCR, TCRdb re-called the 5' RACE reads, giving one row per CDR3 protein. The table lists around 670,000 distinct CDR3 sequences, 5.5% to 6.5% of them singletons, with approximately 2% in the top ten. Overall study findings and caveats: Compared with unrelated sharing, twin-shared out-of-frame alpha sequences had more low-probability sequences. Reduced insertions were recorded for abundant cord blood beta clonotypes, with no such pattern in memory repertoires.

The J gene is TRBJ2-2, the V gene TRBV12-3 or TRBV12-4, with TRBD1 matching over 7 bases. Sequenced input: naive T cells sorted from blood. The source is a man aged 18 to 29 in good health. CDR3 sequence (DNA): TGTGCCAGCAGCGTCGGACAGGTCACCGGGGAGCTGTTTTTT. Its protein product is CASSVGQVTGELFF.